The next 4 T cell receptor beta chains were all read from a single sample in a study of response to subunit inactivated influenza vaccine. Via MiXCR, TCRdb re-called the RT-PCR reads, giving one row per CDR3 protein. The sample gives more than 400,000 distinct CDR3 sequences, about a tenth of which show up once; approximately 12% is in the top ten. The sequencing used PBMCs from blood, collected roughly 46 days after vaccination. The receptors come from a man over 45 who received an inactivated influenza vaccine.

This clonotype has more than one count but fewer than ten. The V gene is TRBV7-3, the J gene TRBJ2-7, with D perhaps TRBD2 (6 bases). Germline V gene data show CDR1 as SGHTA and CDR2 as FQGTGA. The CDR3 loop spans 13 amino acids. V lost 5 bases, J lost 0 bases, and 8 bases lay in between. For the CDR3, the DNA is TGTGCCAGCAGCGGAGGGTTCTCCTACGAGCAGTACTTC. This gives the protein CASSGGFSYEQYF.

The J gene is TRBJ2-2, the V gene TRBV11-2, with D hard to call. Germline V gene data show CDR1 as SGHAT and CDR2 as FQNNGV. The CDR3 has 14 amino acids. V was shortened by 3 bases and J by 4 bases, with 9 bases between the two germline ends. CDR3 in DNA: TGTGCCAGCAGCTTTCGAGGCCGCACCGGGGAGCTGTTTTTT. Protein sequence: CASSFRGRTGELFF.

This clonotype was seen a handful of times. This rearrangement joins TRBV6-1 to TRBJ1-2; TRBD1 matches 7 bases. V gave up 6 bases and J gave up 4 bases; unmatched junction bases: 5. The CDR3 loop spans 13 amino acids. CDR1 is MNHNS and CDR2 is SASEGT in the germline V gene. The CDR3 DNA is TGTGCCAGCAGAACCCGGGACAGCTATGGCTACACCTTC. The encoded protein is CASRTRDSYGYTF.

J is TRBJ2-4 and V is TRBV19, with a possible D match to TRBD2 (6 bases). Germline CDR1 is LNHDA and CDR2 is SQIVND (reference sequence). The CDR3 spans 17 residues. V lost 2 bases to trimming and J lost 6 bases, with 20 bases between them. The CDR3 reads CASSIFGEGDGRNIQYF. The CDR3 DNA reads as TGTGCCAGTAGTATATTTGGAGAAGGGGACGGGAGAAACATTCAGTACTTC.